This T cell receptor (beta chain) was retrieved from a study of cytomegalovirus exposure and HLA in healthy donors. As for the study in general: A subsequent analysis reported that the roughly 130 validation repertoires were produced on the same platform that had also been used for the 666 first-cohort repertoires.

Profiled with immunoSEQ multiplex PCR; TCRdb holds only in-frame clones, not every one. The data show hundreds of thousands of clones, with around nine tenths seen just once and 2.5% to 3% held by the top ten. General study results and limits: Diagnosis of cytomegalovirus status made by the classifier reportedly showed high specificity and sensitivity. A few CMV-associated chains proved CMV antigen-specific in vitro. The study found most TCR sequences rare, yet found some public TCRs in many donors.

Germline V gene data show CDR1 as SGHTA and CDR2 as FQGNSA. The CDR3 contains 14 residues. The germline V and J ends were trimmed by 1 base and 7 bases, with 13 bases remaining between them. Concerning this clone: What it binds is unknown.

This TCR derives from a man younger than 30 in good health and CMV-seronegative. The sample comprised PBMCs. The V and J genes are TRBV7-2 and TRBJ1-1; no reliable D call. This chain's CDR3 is CASSLVGVVNEAFF. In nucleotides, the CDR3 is TGTGCCAGCAGCTTAGTGGGAGTTGTCAATGAAGCTTTCTTT.